This T cell receptor beta chain came from a study of monozygotic twins with inflammatory bowel disease (dated by TCRdb to the late 2010s). Broadly, across the study: The full study comprised around 28 monozygotic twin pairs: nine German pairs (four IBD-concordant, five IBD-discordant) and 19 IBD-discordant Danish pairs. The search for disease-associated traits relied mainly on comparing IBD patients with their genetically identical healthy co-twins within discordant pairs. Each individual had, on average, about 151 000 unique TCRalpha sequences and 181 000 unique TCRbeta sequences available for analysis.

The library was prepared using 5' RACE. The input for every TCR library was 3500 ng of total RNA. For each sample, cDNA synthesis with SMARTScribe reverse transcriptase was split into eight separate reactions. During cDNA synthesis, template switching introduced unique molecular identifiers that contained a 6-nucleotide sample barcode. Two nested PCRs of roughly 15 and 9 cycles amplified the TCRalpha and TCRbeta cDNA, and bead purification followed each PCR. Before amplification, cDNA was treated with uracil DNA-glycosylase and purified using the QIAquick PCR purification kit. The second PCR was the step at which Illumina TruSeq-compatible adapters and sample-specific barcodes were added. Library quality and concentration were checked on TapeStation and Qubit, and libraries were pooled at about 5 ng each. Pooled libraries were sequenced on an Illumina HiSeq2500 single-index Rapid Run with 2 x 100 bp reads and custom sequencing primers. Per the authors' processing: PCR and sequencing errors were corrected by UMI-based consensus assembly using MiGEC version 1.2.6. V(D)J alignment, clonotype assembly and CDR3 extraction were performed with MiXCR version 2.1.1. Normalisation of gene usage, clonotype sharing and MAIT/NKT TCR abundance was achieved by analysing the top 1000, 10 000 and 20 000 clonotypes per sample. After downsampling to 27 000 UMIs, diversity was calculated as the inverse Simpson index using the vegan R package. Paired Mann-Whitney U tests were applied to discordant twin pairs, and Benjamini-Hochberg correction was used for multiple testing. Reads reprocessed by TCRdb are summarized as one entry per CDR3 protein sequence, and DNA is absent. These V and J calls are TCRdb output, not the study's own analysis. The sample table gives 350,000 to 550,000 distinct CDR3 sequences. Of the sample, 2.4% falls within the top ten clones.

Notes on this clonotype: It lacks a known antigen.

Summary of the overall study and its limitations: IBD patients had lower TCRbeta repertoire diversity, measured by the inverse Simpson index, than their healthy co-twins. The analysis was unable to tell apart different T cell subtypes. Repertoire similarity did not differ between concordant and discordant twins, possibly due to limited statistical power. The results gave no support for a single strong signal or clonotype linked to IBD. IBD patients shared fewer clonotypes with other individuals than healthy twins did, most markedly in patients showing signs of disease activity. Differing immunosuppressive treatments among patients may have added background noise and inter-individual variability to the repertoires.

From each donor, a 2.5 ml peripheral blood sample was drawn into PAXgene tubes and stored at -80 degrees C. Without any T cell sorting, total RNA was extracted from whole blood using the PAXgene blood miRNA kit on an automated QIAcube. Deep TCRalpha and TCRbeta repertoire profiling with unique molecular barcoding was performed on peripheral blood of monozygotic twin pairs concordant or discordant for inflammatory bowel disease. Smoking habits were recorded for all twin pairs, and each individual was classified as a current, former or never smoker. The germline V gene sets CDR1 to SGHTA and CDR2 to FQGNSA. Reading from cysteine to phenylalanine, the CDR3 counts 13 amino acids. No DNA was logged.

Recombination linked TRBV7-2 to TRBJ2-3; lacking DNA, the TRBD1 call made by TCRdb goes unchecked. The sample taken for sequencing was blood. This sequence originates from a human donor with ulcerative colitis or Crohn's disease, or a healthy co-twin of an affected twin (not recorded which). CDR3 region: CASSLEASPRRYF.